This T cell receptor (beta chain) was retrieved from a study of cytomegalovirus exposure and HLA in healthy donors. Germline values: CDR1 SQVTM, CDR2 ANQGSEA. The V gene lost 2 bases and the J gene lost 6 bases, with 7 bases spanning the gap. CDR3 length equals 11 residues. PCR amplification relied on 60 Vbeta primers (plus 13 Jbeta primers). Sequencing was performed with immunoSEQ multiplex PCR; in TCRdb, only in-frame clones are kept and a portion is missing. Of 100,000 or so clones listed, roughly 71% are singletons. V gene TRBV29-1 combines with J gene TRBJ2-5, with D possibly TRBD1 on 5 matching bases. The TCR comes from a man aged 45-65 years in good health and CMV-seronegative. The specimen sequenced was PBMCs. The CDR3 sequence is CSVEQGKTQYF. The CDR3 nucleotides read TGCAGCGTTGAACAGGGAAAGACCCAGTACTTC.